The present entry profiles one TCR beta chain with its context. As yet, its antigen is unknown. This sample was included in a study of identical twins. In germline, CDR1 is DFQATT, CDR2 SNEGSKA (reference sequence). The CDR3 consists of 15 residues. Overall study findings and caveats: Twins' surplus sharing was weaker for beta out-of-frame sequences. Cord blood beta clonotypes present at high abundance carried fewer insertions; no such pattern appeared in memory repertoires. Low generation probability was overrepresented in out-of-frame alpha sequences shared by twins.

Template switching (which added a universal primer site) was used, and cDNA carried unique molecular identifiers. Using its own MiXCR run on the 5' RACE reads, TCRdb lists one record per CDR3 protein. Of 1,800,000 or so distinct CDR3 sequences listed, around 29% are singletons. This sequence originates from a newborn girl in good health. This chain connects TRBV20-1 to TRBJ2-5; possibly TRBD1 for D (5 bases). The J call may not be correct, given that the DNA end is closer to TRBJ2-7. Input material: cord blood. Here the CDR3 reads CSARPVGQIPYEQYF. The CDR3 DNA reads as TGCAGTGCTAGGCCCGTCGGACAAATTCCATACGAGCAGTACTTC.